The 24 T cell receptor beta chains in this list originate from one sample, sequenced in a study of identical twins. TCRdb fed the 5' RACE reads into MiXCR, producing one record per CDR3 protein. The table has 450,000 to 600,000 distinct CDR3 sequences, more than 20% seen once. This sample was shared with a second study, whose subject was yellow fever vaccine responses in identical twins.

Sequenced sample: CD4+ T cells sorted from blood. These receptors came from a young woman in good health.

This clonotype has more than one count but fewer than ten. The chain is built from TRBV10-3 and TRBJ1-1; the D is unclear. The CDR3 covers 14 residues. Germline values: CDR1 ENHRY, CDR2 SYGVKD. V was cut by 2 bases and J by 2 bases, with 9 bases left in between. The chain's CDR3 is CAISETGHNTEAFF. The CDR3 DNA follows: TGTGCCATCAGTGAGACCGGGCATAACACTGAAGCTTTCTTT.

The CDR3 loop is CASRKDQSTEQYF. The CDR3 DNA reads TGTGCCAGCAGGAAGGACCAGAGCACCGAGCAGTACTTC. The chain is built from TRBV2 and TRBJ2-7, with unresolved D. Deletions cut 6 bases from V and 6 bases from J, with 15 bases between. The CDR3 sequence is 13 residues long. Germline V gene data show CDR1 as SNHLY and CDR2 as FYNNEI.

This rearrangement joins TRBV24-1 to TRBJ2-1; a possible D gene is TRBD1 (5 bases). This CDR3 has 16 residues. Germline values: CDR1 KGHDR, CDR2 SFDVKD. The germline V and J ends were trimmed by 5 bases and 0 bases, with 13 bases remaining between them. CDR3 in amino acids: CATSGGEEHSYNEQFF. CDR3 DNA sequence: TGTGCCACCAGTGGGGGCGAGGAGCACTCCTACAATGAGCAGTTCTTC.

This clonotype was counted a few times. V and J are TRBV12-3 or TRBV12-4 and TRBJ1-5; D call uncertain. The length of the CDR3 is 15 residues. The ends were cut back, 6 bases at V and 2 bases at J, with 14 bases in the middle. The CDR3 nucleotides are TGTGCCAGCAGCCCGCGGGGAGTGGGCAATCAGCCCCAGCATTTT. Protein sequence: CASSPRGVGNQPQHF.

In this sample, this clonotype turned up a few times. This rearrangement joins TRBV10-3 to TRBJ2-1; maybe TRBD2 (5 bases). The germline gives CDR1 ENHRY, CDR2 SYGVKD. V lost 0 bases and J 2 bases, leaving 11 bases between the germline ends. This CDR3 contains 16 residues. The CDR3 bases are TGTGCCATCAGTGAGTCCGGGCTAGCAGCCTACAATGAGCAGTTCTTC. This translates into CAISESGLAAYNEQFF.

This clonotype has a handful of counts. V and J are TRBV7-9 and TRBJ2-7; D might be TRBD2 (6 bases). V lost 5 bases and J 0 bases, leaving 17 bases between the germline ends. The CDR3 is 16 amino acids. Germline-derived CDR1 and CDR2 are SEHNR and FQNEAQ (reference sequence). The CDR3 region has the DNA TGTGCCAGCAGCCCAGAAGGACTACCTAGCTCCTACGAGCAGTACTTC. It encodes CASSPEGLPSSYEQYF. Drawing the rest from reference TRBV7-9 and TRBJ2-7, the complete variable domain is DTGVSQNPRHKITKRGQNVTFRCDPISEHNRLYWYRQTLGQGPEFLTYFQNEAQLEKSRLLSDRFSAERPKGSFSTLEIQRTEQGDSAMYLCASSPEGLPSSYEQYFGPGTRLTVT.

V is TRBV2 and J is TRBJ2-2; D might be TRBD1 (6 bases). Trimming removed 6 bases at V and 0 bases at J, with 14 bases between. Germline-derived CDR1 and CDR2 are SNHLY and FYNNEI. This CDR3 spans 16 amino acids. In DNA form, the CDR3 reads TGTGCCAGCAGCCTACAGGGCCCATCGAACACCGGGGAGCTGTTTTTT. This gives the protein CASSLQGPSNTGELFF.

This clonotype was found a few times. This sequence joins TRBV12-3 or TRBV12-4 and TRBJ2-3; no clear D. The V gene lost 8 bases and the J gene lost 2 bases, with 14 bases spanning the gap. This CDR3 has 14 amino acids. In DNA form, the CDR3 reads TGTGCCAGCGGAAGCTTCCCCCTCACAGATACGCAGTATTTT. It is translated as CASGSFPLTDTQYF.

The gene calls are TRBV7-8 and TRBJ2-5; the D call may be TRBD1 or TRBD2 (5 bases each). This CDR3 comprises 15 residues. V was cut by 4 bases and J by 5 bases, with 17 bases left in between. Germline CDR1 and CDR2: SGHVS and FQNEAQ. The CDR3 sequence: CASSYLQGQRETQYF. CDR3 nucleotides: TGTGCCAGCAGCTACCTCCAGGGCCAGCGGGAGACCCAGTACTTC.

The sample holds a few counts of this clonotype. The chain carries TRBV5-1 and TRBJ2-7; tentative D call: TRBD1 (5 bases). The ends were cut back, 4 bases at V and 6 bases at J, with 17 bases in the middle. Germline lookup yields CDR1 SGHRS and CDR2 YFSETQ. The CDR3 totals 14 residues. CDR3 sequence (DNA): TGCGCCAGCAGCCCCGGCCCGGACACAGGCGAGCAGTACGTC. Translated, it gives CASSPGPDTGEQYV.

This chain's CDR3 is CATNAAGGSSYEQYF. The CDR3 DNA reads TGTGCCACCAACGCGGCGGGAGGGAGCTCCTACGAGCAGTACTTC. V gene TRBV10-3 combines with J gene TRBJ2-7; 9 positions agree with TRBD2. CDR1 is ENHRY and CDR2 is SYGVKD in the germline V gene. This CDR3 is 15 amino acids long. J gave up 0 bases and V 10 bases, and 10 bases lay outside the gene matches.

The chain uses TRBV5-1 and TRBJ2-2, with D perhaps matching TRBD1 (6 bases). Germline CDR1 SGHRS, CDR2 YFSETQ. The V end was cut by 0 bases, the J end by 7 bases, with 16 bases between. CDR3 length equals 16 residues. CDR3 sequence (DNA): TGCGCCAGCAGCTTGGTCCGGGACATAAGTGGCGGGGAGCTGTTTTTT. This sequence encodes CASSLVRDISGGELFF.

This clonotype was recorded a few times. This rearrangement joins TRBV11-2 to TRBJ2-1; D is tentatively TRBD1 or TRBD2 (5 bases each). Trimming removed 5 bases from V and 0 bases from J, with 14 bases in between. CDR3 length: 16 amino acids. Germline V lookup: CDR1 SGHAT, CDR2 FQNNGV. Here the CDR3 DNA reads TGTGCCAGCAGCACCTCCGGGACCAACTCCTACAATGAGCAGTTCTTC. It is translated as CASSTSGTNSYNEQFF.

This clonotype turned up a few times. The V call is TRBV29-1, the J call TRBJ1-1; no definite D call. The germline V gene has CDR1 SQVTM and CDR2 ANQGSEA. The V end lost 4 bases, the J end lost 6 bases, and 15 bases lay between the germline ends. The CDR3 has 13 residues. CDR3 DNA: TGCAGCGTTGCCCTCAGCGGAAGGGCTGAAGCTTTCTTT. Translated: CSVALSGRAEAFF.

The CDR3 DNA sequence: TGCGCCAGCAGCGCGTTAGCGGGGGCTGCAACAGATACGCAGTATTTT. Its translation: CASSALAGAATDTQYF. The chain couples TRBV5-1 to TRBJ2-3; 9 bases line up with TRBD2. This CDR3 contains 16 residues. Germline lookup yields CDR1 SGHRS and CDR2 YFSETQ. V was clipped by 4 bases and J by 3 bases; unmatched bases: 9.

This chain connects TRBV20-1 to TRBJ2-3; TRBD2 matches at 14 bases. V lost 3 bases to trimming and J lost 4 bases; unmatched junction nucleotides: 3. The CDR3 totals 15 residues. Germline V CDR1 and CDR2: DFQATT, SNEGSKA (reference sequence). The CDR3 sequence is CSASMGLAGADTQYF. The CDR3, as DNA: TGCAGTGCTAGTATGGGACTAGCGGGGGCAGATACGCAGTATTTT.

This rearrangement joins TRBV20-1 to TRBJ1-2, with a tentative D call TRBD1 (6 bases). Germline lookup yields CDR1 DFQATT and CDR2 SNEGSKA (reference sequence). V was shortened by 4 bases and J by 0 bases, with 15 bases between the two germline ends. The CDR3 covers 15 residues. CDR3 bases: TGCAGTGCTACCGAAGACAGGCGAGCTAACTATGGCTACACCTTC. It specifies CSATEDRRANYGYTF.

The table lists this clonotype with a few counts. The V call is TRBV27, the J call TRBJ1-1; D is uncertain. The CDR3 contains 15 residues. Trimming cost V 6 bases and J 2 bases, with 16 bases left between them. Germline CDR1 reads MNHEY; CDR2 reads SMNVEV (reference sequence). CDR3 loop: CASRSDKVFNTEAFF. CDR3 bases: TGTGCCAGCAGGAGTGACAAGGTCTTTAACACTGAAGCTTTCTTT.

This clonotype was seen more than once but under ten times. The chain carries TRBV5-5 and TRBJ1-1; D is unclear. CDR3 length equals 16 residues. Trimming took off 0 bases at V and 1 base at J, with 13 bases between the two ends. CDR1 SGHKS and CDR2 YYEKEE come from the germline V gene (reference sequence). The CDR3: CASSLVGGPKNTEAFF. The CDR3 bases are TGTGCCAGCAGCTTGGTTGGAGGGCCGAAGAACACTGAAGCTTTCTTT.

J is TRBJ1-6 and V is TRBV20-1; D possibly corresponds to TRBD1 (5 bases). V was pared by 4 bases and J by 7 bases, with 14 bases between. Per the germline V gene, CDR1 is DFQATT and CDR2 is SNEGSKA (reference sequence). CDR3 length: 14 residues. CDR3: CSATVGPVNSPLHF. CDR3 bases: TGCAGTGCTACCGTGGGGCCAGTCAATTCACCCCTCCACTTT.

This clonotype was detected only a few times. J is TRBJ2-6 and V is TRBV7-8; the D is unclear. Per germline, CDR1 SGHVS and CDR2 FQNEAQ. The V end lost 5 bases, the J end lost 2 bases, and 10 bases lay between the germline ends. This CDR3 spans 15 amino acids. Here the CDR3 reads CASSRKTAGANVLTF. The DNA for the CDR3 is TGTGCCAGCAGCAGAAAAACTGCTGGGGCCAACGTCCTGACTTTC.

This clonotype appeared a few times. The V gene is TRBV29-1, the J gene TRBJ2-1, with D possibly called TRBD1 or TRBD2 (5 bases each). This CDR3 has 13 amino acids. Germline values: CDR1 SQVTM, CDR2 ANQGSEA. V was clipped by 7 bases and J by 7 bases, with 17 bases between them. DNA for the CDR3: TGCAGCGCTTGGGACCGCTCTAAGAATGAGCAGTTCTTC. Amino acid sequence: CSAWDRSKNEQFF.

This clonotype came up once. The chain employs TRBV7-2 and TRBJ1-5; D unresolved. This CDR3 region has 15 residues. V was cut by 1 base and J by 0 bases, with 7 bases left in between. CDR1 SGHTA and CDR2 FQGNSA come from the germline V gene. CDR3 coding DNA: TGTGCCAGCAGCTTAGGCCCAAATAGCAATCAGCCCCAGCATTTT. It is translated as CASSLGPNSNQPQHF.

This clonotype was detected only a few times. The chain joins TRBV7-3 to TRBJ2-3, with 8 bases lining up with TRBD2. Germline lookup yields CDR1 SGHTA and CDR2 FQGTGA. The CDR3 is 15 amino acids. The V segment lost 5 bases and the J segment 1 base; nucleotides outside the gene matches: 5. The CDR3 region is CASSRYSGGTDTQYF. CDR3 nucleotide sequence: TGTGCCAGCAGCAGATATAGCGGGGGCACAGATACGCAGTATTTT.